The 27 T cell receptor beta chains below come from one sample, sequenced in a study of graft-versus-host responses after intestinal transplantation. Clones were sequenced by immunoSEQ multiplex PCR, and TCRdb holds only the in-frame ones, with some missing. The data contain about 120,000 clones, roughly 96% of them seen just once; the ten biggest clones take up more than 3%. These receptors have no identified antigens. The sequencing here drew on unstimulated CD8+ T cells sorted from spleen or lymph node cells, taken before intestinal transplant. The receptors shown here come from a human donor who received an intestinal transplant.

This rearrangement joins TRBV28 to TRBJ1-4; TRBD1 is a possible D gene (5 bases). The V end lost 6 bases, the J end lost 6 bases, and 11 bases lay between the germline ends. Germline V lookup: CDR1 MDHEN, CDR2 SYDVKM. This CDR3 is 13 amino acids long. CDR3 loop: CASRGAPDEKLFF. The CDR3 nucleotides are TGTGCCAGCAGAGGGGCACCTGATGAAAAACTGTTTTTT.

The CDR3 nucleotides read TGTGCCAGCACCCAAGGAGGGAGGATAGATACGCAGTATTTT. Its protein product is CASTQGGRIDTQYF. The chain has TRBV27 and TRBJ2-3; D may be TRBD2 (6 bases). With 7 bases removed from V and 5 bases from J, the gap between germline ends came to 16 bases. This CDR3 has 14 residues. Germline V gives CDR1 MNHEY, CDR2 SMNVEV (reference sequence).

This chain connects TRBV20-1 to TRBJ2-7; D call uncertain. V lost 0 bases, J lost 2 bases, and 2 bases lay in between. The germline CDR1 and CDR2 sequences are DFQATT and SNEGSKA (reference sequence). This CDR3 is built from 11 residues. CDR3: CSARDPYEQYF. The CDR3 region has the DNA TGCAGTGCTAGAGACCCCTACGAGCAGTACTTC.

The V call is TRBV27, the J call TRBJ2-1, with 9 positions matching TRBD1. The ends lost 3 bases at V and 5 bases at J; junction bases unmatched: 11. There are 17 residues in the CDR3. CDR1 is MNHEY, CDR2 SMNVEV, per germline (reference sequence). The CDR3 here is CASSFFPTGGTDNEQFF. For the CDR3, the DNA is TGTGCCAGCAGTTTTTTTCCGACAGGGGGAACGGACAATGAGCAGTTCTTC.

As to this clone: Other DNA variants within this sample encode the same CDR3. This rearrangement joins TRBV6-5 to TRBJ1-5, with D hard to call. Germline lookup yields CDR1 MNHEY and CDR2 SVGAGI. The CDR3 runs 13 residues. Trimming removed 6 bases at V and 3 bases at J, with 9 bases between. CDR3 DNA: TGTGCCAGCAGCCTCCGGGACAATCAGCCCCAGCATTTT. Its protein product is CASSLRDNQPQHF.

V usage is TRBV6-5 and J usage is TRBJ1-4, with D hard to call. Germline loops: CDR1 MNHEY, CDR2 SVGAGI. The CDR3 runs to 15 residues. V was trimmed by 0 bases and J by 7 bases, leaving 12 bases between them. CDR3 DNA sequence: TGTGCCAGCAGTTACTCGGTCCCAGGAGGTGAAAAACTGTTTTTT. This translates into CASSYSVPGGEKLFF.

This clone occurred once. Other nucleotide sequences from this sample produce the same CDR3. The chain couples TRBV27 to TRBJ2-3; D gene ambiguous. V lost 3 bases and J lost 1, with 5 bases in between. There are 13 residues in the CDR3. CDR1 is MNHEY and CDR2 is SMNVEV in the germline V gene (reference sequence). In DNA, the CDR3 is TGTGCCAGCAGTTTGGTGCGCACAGATACGCAGTATTTT. This gives the protein CASSLVRTDTQYF.

This clone occurred a few times. J is TRBJ2-3 and V is TRBV13; 14 bases fit TRBD2. J was trimmed by 2 bases and V by 2 bases; bases with no gene match: 15. This CDR3 has 21 residues. Germline V gene lookup returns CDR1 PRHDT and CDR2 FYEKMQ (reference sequence). The CDR3, as DNA: TGTGCCAGCAGCTTAACTTCCGCGGGACTAGCGGGAGTAACGCACACAGATACGCAGTATTTT. Its protein product is CASSLTSAGLAGVTHTDTQYF. Based on the CDR3 plus reference TRBV13 and TRBJ2-3, the full variable domain is AAGVIQSPRHLIKEKRETATLKCYPIPRHDTVYWYQQGPGQDPQFLISFYEKMQSDKGSIPDRFSAQQFSDYHSELNMSSLELGDSALYFCASSLTSAGLAGVTHTDTQYFGPGTRLTVL.

The count of this clone is one. The J gene is TRBJ2-2, the V gene TRBV9; 11 nucleotides align to TRBD2. CDR3 length equals 17 residues. Germline-derived CDR1 and CDR2 are SGDLS and YYNGEE. J gave up 3 bases and V 3 bases, and 7 bases lay outside the gene matches. The CDR3 spells CASSAPTSGTDTGELFF. The CDR3 coding sequence is TGTGCCAGCAGCGCGCCGACTAGCGGGACTGACACCGGGGAGCTGTTTTTT.

The J gene is TRBJ2-1, the V gene TRBV5-1; 8 nucleotides match TRBD2. The junction had 6 bases not matched to a gene; V was cut back by 2 bases and J by 5 bases. The germline V gene encodes CDR1 SGHRS and CDR2 YFSETQ. The CDR3 has 15 amino acids. The CDR3 DNA is TGCGCCAGCAGCTTTACGGGACTAGGGAACAATGAGCAGTTCTTC. Amino acid sequence: CASSFTGLGNNEQFF.

The rearrangement uses TRBV29-1 and TRBJ2-7, with D possibly TRBD2 on 5 matching bases. Trimming stripped 6 bases from V and 0 bases from J, with 12 bases between. Germline CDR1 is SQVTM and CDR2 is ANQGSEA. The CDR3 length is 13 residues. CDR3 amino acids: CSVGSRYSYEQYF. CDR3 bases: TGCAGCGTAGGGAGTAGATACTCCTACGAGCAGTACTTC.

V usage is TRBV7-9 and J usage is TRBJ1-1; no firm D call. This CDR3 has 16 residues. V was shortened by 0 bases and J by 1 base, with 12 bases between the two germline ends. Germline lookup yields CDR1 SEHNR and CDR2 FQNEAQ (reference sequence). The CDR3 protein is CASSLAVTAQNTEAFF. DNA for the CDR3: TGTGCCAGCAGCTTAGCAGTAACCGCCCAGAACACTGAAGCTTTCTTT. The full variable domain, its missing parts supplied by reference TRBV7-9 and TRBJ1-1, is DTGVSQNPRHKITKRGQNVTFRCDPISEHNRLYWYRQTLGQGPEFLTYFQNEAQLEKSRLLSDRFSAERPKGSFSTLEIQRTEQGDSAMYLCASSLAVTAQNTEAFFGQGTRLTVV.

J is TRBJ1-2 and V is TRBV9, with TRBD1 matching 7 bases. Trimming at V came to 0 bases and at J to 3 bases, leaving 2 bases not matched to a gene. The CDR3 has 14 residues. CDR1 SGDLS and CDR2 YYNGEE come from the germline V gene. The chain's CDR3 is CASSVGGTDYGYTF. CDR3 nucleotide sequence: TGTGCCAGCAGCGTAGGGGGGACAGACTATGGCTACACCTTC. Together with reference TRBV9 and TRBJ1-2, the CDR3 gives the full variable domain: DSGVTQTPKHLITATGQRVTLRCSPRSGDLSVYWYQQSLDQGLQFLIQYYNGEERAKGNILERFSAQQFPDLHSELNLSSLELGDSALYFCASSVGGTDYGYTFGSGTRLTVV.

This rearrangement joins TRBV7-6 to TRBJ2-1; TRBD2 matches 9 bases. Germline CDR1 reads SGHVS; CDR2 reads FNYEAQ. After removal of 1 base from V and 5 bases from J, the junction contained 9 bases not matched to a gene. The CDR3 covers 17 residues. CDR3 protein: CASSLDPWREGNNEQFF. The CDR3 DNA reads as TGTGCCAGCAGCTTAGATCCGTGGCGGGAGGGGAACAATGAGCAGTTCTTC.

This clone appeared a single time. This chain links TRBV27 with TRBJ1-4, with D unresolved. The CDR3 consists of 15 residues. The V gene's germline CDR1 is MNHEY and CDR2 SMNVEV (reference sequence). Trimming left V 4 bases short and J 0 bases short, with 9 bases between. CDR3 DNA sequence: TGTGCCAGCAGTTGGCTGGGCGCAACTAATGAAAAACTGTTTTTT. Protein sequence: CASSWLGATNEKLFF.

As to this clone: The conserved closing phenylalanine or tryptophan is absent in this CDR3, likely reflecting a read error. The DNA is left out, because the CDR3 cannot be placed on it with certainty; the CDR3 is given as TCRdb lists it. This rearrangement joins TRBV25-1 to TRBJ1-2. From its first to its last residue, the CDR3 has 15 amino acids. Per the germline V gene, CDR1 is MGHDK and CDR2 is SYGVNS. Here the CDR3 reads CASSCLEELGKTYGY.

This chain joins TRBV5-6 and TRBJ1-5; tentatively, D is TRBD1 (5 bases). The CDR3 totals 14 residues. Germline V gene sequence: CDR1 SGHDT, CDR2 YYEEEE. V was pared by 4 bases and J by 7 bases, with 15 bases between. In nucleotides, the CDR3 is TGTGCCAGCAGCACATGGGGGGGTGGACAGCCCCAGCATTTT. Amino acid sequence: CASSTWGGGQPQHF.

The V call is TRBV27, the J call TRBJ2-4, with D hard to call. The germline V gene has CDR1 MNHEY and CDR2 SMNVEV (reference sequence). The germline V and J ends were trimmed by 4 bases and 8 bases, with 6 bases remaining between them. This CDR3 spans 11 amino acids. CDR3 DNA sequence: TGTGCCAGCAGTTCTAGTGACATTCAGTACTTC. Amino acids: CASSSSDIQYF.

The chain links TRBV19 to TRBJ1-5; D uncertain. The V and J ends lost 0 bases and 4 bases respectively, with 13 bases between them. Germline assignment: CDR1 LNHDA and CDR2 SQIVND (reference sequence). The CDR3 loop spans 16 amino acids. The CDR3: CASSIEREQNNQPQHF. CDR3 DNA: TGTGCCAGTAGTATAGAGAGGGAACAGAATAATCAGCCCCAGCATTTT.

This clone was found once. The CDR3 here is CASSLGRQGWAGELFF. Here the CDR3 DNA reads TGCGCCAGCAGCCTAGGCAGACAGGGTTGGGCCGGGGAGCTGTTTTTT. The rearrangement joins TRBV4-1 to TRBJ2-2; TRBD1 aligns across 7 bases. CDR1 MGHRA and CDR2 YSYEKL come from the germline V gene. The trim removed 4 bases at V and 6 bases at J, leaving 11 bases unmatched. The CDR3 length is 16 residues.

The chain employs TRBV25-1 and TRBJ2-2, with D hard to call. Germline V lookup: CDR1 MGHDK, CDR2 SYGVNS. This CDR3 is 14 amino acids long. V dropped 2 bases and J dropped 0 bases, with 4 bases sitting between them. The DNA of the CDR3 is TGTGCCAGCAGTGAACGTCCGAACACCGGGGAGCTGTTTTTT. This gives the protein CASSERPNTGELFF. Drawing the rest from reference TRBV25-1 and TRBJ2-2, the complete variable domain is EADIYQTPRYLVIGTGKKITLECSQTMGHDKMYWYQQDPGMELHLIHYSYGVNSTEKGDLSSESTVSRIRTEHFPLTLESARPSHTSQYLCASSERPNTGELFFGEGSRLTVL.

The chain links TRBV25-1 to TRBJ1-2, with D hard to call. The CDR3 consists of 17 residues. Germline CDR1 and CDR2: MGHDK and SYGVNS. V shed 5 bases and J shed 4 bases, with 23 bases lying between them. This chain's CDR3 is CASSQCGGPGKTYGYTF. CDR3 in DNA: TGTGCCAGCAGTCAATGTGGAGGACCGGGAAAGACCTATGGCTACACCTTC.

The V and J genes are TRBV6-1 and TRBJ2-5; TRBD2 agrees at 8 bases. The CDR3 length is 19 residues. Germline assignment: CDR1 MNHNS and CDR2 SASEGT. The V segment lost 2 bases and the J segment 5 bases; nucleotides outside the gene matches: 19. CDR3 region: CASSEREGTSWGLLETQYF. The DNA of the CDR3 is TGTGCCAGCAGTGAACGGGAGGGGACCTCCTGGGGGCTCCTGGAGACCCAGTACTTC.

The rearrangement uses TRBV4-1 and TRBJ1-2; 8 positions agree with TRBD1. V shed 4 bases and J 5 bases; nucleotides not matched to a gene: 0. The CDR3 has 12 amino acids. CDR1 and CDR2 from the germline V gene are MGHRA and YSYEKL. The DNA for the CDR3 is TGCGCCAGCAGCCGGACAGGGTATGGCTACACCTTC. It translates to CASSRTGYGYTF.

The chain has TRBV28 and TRBJ1-2; D unresolved. Trimming took 2 bases from V and 1 from J, leaving 5 bases between them. The CDR3 spans 13 residues. Germline CDR1 and CDR2: MDHEN and SYDVKM. In DNA, the CDR3 is TGTGCCAGCAGTTTAGGGGTTAACTATGGCTACACCTTC. It is translated as CASSLGVNYGYTF.

The V gene is TRBV6-5, the J gene TRBJ2-7; TRBD1 agrees at 9 bases. Trimming cost V 6 bases and J 0 bases; bases outside gene matches: 6. Germline CDR1 and CDR2: MNHEY and SVGAGI. This CDR3 region has 15 residues. CDR3 loop: CASRYTGGPSYEQYF. The CDR3 DNA reads as TGTGCCAGCAGATATACAGGGGGCCCCTCCTACGAGCAGTACTTC.

This CDR3 reads CASSSEAVSDEQYF. The DNA for the CDR3 is TGTGCCAGCAGCTCAGAAGCGGTAAGCGACGAGCAGTACTTC. The genes are TRBV7-6 and TRBJ2-7; possibly TRBD2 for D (5 bases). Germline CDR1 and CDR2: SGHVS and FNYEAQ. V lost 4 bases and J 5 bases, leaving 15 bases between the germline ends. CDR3 length equals 14 residues.